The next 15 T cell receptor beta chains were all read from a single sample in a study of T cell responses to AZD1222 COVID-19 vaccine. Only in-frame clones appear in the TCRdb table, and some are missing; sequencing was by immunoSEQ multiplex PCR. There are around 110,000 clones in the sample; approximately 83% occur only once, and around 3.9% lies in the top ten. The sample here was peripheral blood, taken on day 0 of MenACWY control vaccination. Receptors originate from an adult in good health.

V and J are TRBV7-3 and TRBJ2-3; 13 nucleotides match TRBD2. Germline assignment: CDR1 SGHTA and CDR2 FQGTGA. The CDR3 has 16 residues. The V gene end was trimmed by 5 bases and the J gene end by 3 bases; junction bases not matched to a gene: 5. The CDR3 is CASSLGTSGATDTQYF. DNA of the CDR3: TGTGCCAGCAGCCTCGGGACTAGCGGGGCGACAGATACGCAGTATTTT.

CDR3 protein: CASSLASDIPKLFF. CDR3 sequence (DNA): TGCGCCAGCAGCTTGGCTTCGGACATCCCGAAACTGTTTTTT. The rearrangement links TRBV5-1 to TRBJ1-4; D is perhaps TRBD1 (5 bases). This CDR3 has 14 amino acids. The V gene's germline CDR1 is SGHRS and CDR2 YFSETQ. Trimming pared 0 bases from V and 11 bases from J, leaving 14 bases between.

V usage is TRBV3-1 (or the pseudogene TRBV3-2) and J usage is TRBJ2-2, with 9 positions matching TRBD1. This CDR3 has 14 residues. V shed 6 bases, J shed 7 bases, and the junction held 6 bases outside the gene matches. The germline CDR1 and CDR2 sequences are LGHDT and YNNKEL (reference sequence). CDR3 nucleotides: TGTGCCAGCAGGAGGACAGGGGATAGCGGGGAGCTGTTTTTT. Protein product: CASRRTGDSGELFF.

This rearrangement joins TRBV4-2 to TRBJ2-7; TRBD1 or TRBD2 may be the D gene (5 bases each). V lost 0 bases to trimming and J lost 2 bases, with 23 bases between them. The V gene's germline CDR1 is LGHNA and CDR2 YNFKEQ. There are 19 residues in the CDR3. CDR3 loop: CASSQEIQGRGVTTYEQYF. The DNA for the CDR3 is TGTGCCAGCAGCCAAGAAATTCAGGGTCGGGGCGTTACGACCTACGAGCAGTACTTC.

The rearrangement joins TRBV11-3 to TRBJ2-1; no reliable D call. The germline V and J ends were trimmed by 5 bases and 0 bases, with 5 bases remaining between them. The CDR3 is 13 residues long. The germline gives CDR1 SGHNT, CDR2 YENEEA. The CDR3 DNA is TGTGCCAGCAGCCCTGACTCCTACAATGAGCAGTTCTTC. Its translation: CASSPDSYNEQFF.

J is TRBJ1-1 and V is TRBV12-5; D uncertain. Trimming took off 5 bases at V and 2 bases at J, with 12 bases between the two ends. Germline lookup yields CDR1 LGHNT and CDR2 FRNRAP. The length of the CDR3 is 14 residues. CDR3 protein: CASGPGPPNTEAFF. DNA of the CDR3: TGTGCTAGTGGTCCCGGTCCCCCCAACACTGAAGCTTTCTTT.

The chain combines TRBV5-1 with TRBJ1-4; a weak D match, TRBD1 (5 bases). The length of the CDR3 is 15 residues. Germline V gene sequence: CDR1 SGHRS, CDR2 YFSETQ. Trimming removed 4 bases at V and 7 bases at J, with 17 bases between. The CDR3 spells CASSPWDGDREKLFF. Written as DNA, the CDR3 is TGCGCCAGCAGCCCGTGGGACGGCGACCGTGAAAAACTGTTTTTT.

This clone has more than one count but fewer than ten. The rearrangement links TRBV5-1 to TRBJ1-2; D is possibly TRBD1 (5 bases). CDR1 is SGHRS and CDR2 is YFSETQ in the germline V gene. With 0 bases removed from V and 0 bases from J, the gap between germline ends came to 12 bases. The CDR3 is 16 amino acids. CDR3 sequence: CASSLVGGTANYGYTF. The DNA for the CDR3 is TGCGCCAGCAGCTTGGTTGGGGGTACGGCTAACTATGGCTACACCTTC. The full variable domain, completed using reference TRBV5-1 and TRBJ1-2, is KAGVTQTPRYLIKTRGQQVTLSCSPISGHRSVSWYQQTPGQGLQFLFEYFSETQRNKGNFPGRFSGRQFSNSRSEMNVSTLELGDSALYLCASSLVGGTANYGYTFGSGTRLTVV.

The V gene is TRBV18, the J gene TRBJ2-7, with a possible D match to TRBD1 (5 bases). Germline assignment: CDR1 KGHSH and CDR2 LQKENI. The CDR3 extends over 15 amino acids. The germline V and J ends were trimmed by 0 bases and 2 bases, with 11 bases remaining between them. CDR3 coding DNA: TGTGCCAGCTCACCACCCTACAGGACCACCTACGAGCAGTACTTC. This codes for CASSPPYRTTYEQYF. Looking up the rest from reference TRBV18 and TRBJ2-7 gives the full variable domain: NAGVMQNPRHLVRRRGQEARLRCSPMKGHSHVYWYRQLPEEGLKFMVYLQKENIIDESGMPKERFSAEFPKEGPSILRIQQVVRGDSAAYFCASSPPYRTTYEQYFGPGTRLTVT.

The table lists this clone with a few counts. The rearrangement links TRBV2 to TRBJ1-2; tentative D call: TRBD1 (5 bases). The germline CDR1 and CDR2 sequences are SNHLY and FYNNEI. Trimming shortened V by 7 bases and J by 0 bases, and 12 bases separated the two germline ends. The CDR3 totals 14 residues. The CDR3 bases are TGTGCCAGCAATAGGGGAATCTCTAACTATGGCTACACCTTC. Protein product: CASNRGISNYGYTF.

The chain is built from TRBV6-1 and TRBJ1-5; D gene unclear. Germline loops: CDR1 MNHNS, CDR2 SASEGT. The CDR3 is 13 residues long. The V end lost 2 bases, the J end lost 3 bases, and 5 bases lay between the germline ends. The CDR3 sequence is CASSEWDNQPQHF. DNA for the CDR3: TGTGCCAGCAGTGAATGGGACAATCAGCCCCAGCATTTT.

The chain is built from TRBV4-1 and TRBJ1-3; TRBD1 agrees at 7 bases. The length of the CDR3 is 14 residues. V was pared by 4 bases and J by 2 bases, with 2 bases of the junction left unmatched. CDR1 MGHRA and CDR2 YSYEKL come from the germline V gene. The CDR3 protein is CASSLTGTGNTIYF. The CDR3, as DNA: TGCGCCAGCAGCCTGACAGGGACTGGAAACACCATATATTTT.

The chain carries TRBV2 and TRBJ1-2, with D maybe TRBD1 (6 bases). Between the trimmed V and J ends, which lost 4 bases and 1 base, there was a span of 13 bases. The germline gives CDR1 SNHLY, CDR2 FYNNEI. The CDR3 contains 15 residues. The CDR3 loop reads CASSVSTGINYGYTF. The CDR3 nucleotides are TGTGCCAGCAGTGTCTCAACAGGGATTAACTATGGCTACACCTTC.

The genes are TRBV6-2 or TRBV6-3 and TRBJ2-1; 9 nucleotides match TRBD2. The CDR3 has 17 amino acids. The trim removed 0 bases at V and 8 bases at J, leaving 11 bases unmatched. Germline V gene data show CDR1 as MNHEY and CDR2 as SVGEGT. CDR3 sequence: CASSYSMPSGGWDEQFF. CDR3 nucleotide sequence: TGTGCCAGCAGTTACTCGATGCCCAGCGGGGGGTGGGATGAGCAGTTCTTC.

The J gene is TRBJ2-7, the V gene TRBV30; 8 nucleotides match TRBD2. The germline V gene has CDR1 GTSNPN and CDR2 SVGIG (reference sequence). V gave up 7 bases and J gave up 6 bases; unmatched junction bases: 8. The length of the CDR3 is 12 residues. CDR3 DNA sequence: TGTGCCTCTCAGCGGGGGTTGGGCGAGCAGTACTTC. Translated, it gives CASQRGLGEQYF.